The 22 T cell receptor beta chains reported below all come from one sample, sequenced in a study of regulatory T cells in long-lasting Graves disease. This sample's time point: newly diagnosed GD, antithyroid drugs for less than 3 months. Extracted RNA from PBMCs served as the source of the TCR library. According to the study, TCR beta libraries were built with iRepertoire HTBI primers and CDR3-region Arm-PCR. One entry per CDR3 protein results from TCRdb running MiXCR on the multiplex PCR reads. The repertoire has around 450,000 distinct CDR3 sequences, about 15% of them found once; the top ten carry about 7.8%. These data were likewise used in another study, on T cells in Graves' hyperthyroidism and ophthalmopathy.

Sequenced material: peripheral blood mononuclear cells (PBMCs), taken at new diagnosis, from a patient treated with antithyroid drugs. All receptors come from a middle-aged woman with Graves disease.

This clonotype was recorded at least ten times. This sequence joins TRBV5-1 and TRBJ2-7; D is unresolved. Germline V gene lookup returns CDR1 SGHRS and CDR2 YFSETQ. V dropped 0 bases and J dropped 2 bases, with 12 bases sitting between them. The CDR3 sequence is 15 residues long. CDR3 residues: CASSLGSTDTYEQYF. Written as DNA, the CDR3 is TGCGCCAGCAGCTTGGGGTCGACGGATACCTACGAGCAGTACTTC.

This clonotype was recorded at least ten times. V usage is TRBV10-3 and J usage is TRBJ1-1; 8 positions match TRBD1. Germline lookup yields CDR1 ENHRY and CDR2 SYGVKD. Trimming at V came to 7 bases and at J to 4 bases, leaving 2 bases not matched to a gene. The CDR3 is made up of 12 amino acids. CDR3 sequence: CAINTGGTEAFF. The CDR3 nucleotides read TGTGCCATCAACACAGGGGGCACTGAAGCTTTCTTT.

At least ten counts were recorded for this clonotype. The genes are TRBV7-9 and TRBJ2-7; maybe TRBD1 (6 bases). There are 15 residues in the CDR3. The germline CDR1 and CDR2 sequences are SEHNR and FQNEAQ (reference sequence). Trimming cost V 4 bases and J 3 bases, with 16 bases left between them. The CDR3 DNA reads as TGTGCCAGCAGCTACGCAGGGGCACTCGGCTACGAGCAGTACTTC. Its translation: CASSYAGALGYEQYF.

The table lists this clonotype with many counts. The chain links TRBV20-1 to TRBJ2-7; the D gene is possibly TRBD1 (6 bases). Germline CDR1 DFQATT, CDR2 SNEGSKA (reference sequence). Trimming removed 0 bases at V and 4 bases at J, with 13 bases between. The CDR3 has 14 residues. The CDR3, as DNA: TGCAGTGCTAGAGATCCAGGGGAATGGTACGAGCAGTACTTC. This codes for CSARDPGEWYEQYF.

The table lists this clonotype with a few counts. The chain employs TRBV4-2 and TRBJ1-6; D gene uncertain. CDR1 LGHNA and CDR2 YNFKEQ come from the germline V gene. V lost 0 bases, J lost 7 bases, and 10 bases lay in between. The CDR3 runs 15 residues. The DNA of the CDR3 is TGTGCCAGCAGCCAAGATCAGACATTAAATTCACCCCTCCACTTT. This sequence encodes CASSQDQTLNSPLHF.

The chain is built from TRBV9 and TRBJ2-7, with 9 nucleotides matching TRBD1. J lost 8 bases, V lost 3 bases, and 12 bases had no gene match. The CDR3 is 15 amino acids. The germline CDR1 and CDR2 sequences are SGDLS and YYNGEE. The chain's CDR3 is CASSASGQGRPQQYF. The CDR3 region has the DNA TGTGCCAGCAGCGCCTCGGGACAGGGCAGACCCCAGCAGTACTTC. Full variable domain (remainder filled in from reference TRBV9 and TRBJ2-7): DSGVTQTPKHLITATGQRVTLRCSPRSGDLSVYWYQQSLDQGLQFLIQYYNGEERAKGNILERFSAQQFPDLHSELNLSSLELGDSALYFCASSASGQGRPQQYFGPGTRLTVT.

This clonotype was seen more than once but under ten times. The rearrangement joins TRBV18 to TRBJ2-7, with D perhaps matching TRBD2 (6 bases). V shed 2 bases and J shed 7 bases, with 21 bases lying between them. The CDR3 runs 16 residues. Germline V CDR1 and CDR2: KGHSH, LQKENI. The CDR3 sequence: CASSPVWGGEIREQYF. The CDR3 bases are TGTGCCAGCTCACCAGTTTGGGGAGGAGAAATAAGGGAGCAGTACTTC.

This clonotype was picked up many times. The chain carries TRBV29-1 and TRBJ2-3; TRBD2 is a possible D gene (6 bases). Germline V CDR1 and CDR2: SQVTM, ANQGSEA. Trimming cost V 3 bases and J 1 base, with 8 bases left between them. This CDR3 region has 13 residues. The CDR3 coding sequence is TGCAGCGTTGAGGGACTTCGCACAGATACGCAGTATTTT. Its translation: CSVEGLRTDTQYF.

This clonotype showed up just a few times. V and J are TRBV5-8 and TRBJ1-4; no reliable D call. The CDR3 spans 14 residues. The ends were cut back, 4 bases at V and 7 bases at J, with 14 bases in the middle. CDR1 is SGHTS and CDR2 is YDEGEE in the germline V gene. The CDR3 coding sequence is TGTGCCAGCAGCCTTACTCCGACGGGTGAAAAACTGTTTTTT. The encoded protein is CASSLTPTGEKLFF.

In this sample, this clonotype turned up many times. The CDR3 DNA reads TGTGCCAGCAGTTTAGCGCTCAGTAACCGGGATACGCAGTATTTT. This gives the protein CASSLALSNRDTQYF. The rearrangement links TRBV12-3 or TRBV12-4 to TRBJ2-3; unclear D gene. V was cut by 0 bases and J by 6 bases, with 13 bases left in between. The length of the CDR3 is 15 residues.

This clonotype was detected a few times. The chain links TRBV6-2 or TRBV6-3 to TRBJ2-1; 11 bases align to TRBD2. This CDR3 region has 19 residues. V dropped 2 bases and J dropped 0; count of bases not matched to a gene: 9. Germline V lookup: CDR1 MNHEY, CDR2 SVGEGT. The CDR3 sequence is CASSYPASGRSNSYNEQFF. CDR3 coding DNA: TGTGCCAGCAGTTACCCGGCTAGCGGGAGGTCGAACTCCTACAATGAGCAGTTCTTC.

The table lists this clonotype with many counts. This rearrangement joins TRBV12-3 or TRBV12-4 to TRBJ2-1, with TRBD2 matching 13 bases. This CDR3 contains 17 residues. V trimming: 5 bases; J trimming: 8 bases; junction bases outside the gene matches: 12. In DNA, the CDR3 is TGTGCCAGCAGTCCCCCGACTAGCGGGAGGAGGTGGGATGAGCAGTTCTTC. Its translation: CASSPPTSGRRWDEQFF.

About this clonotype itself: This may arise from a read error, as a much more abundant clone is one base away. The gene calls are TRBV5-8 and TRBJ2-3; 12 nucleotides align to TRBD2. Germline V gene lookup returns CDR1 SGHTS and CDR2 YDEGEE. This CDR3 spans 17 amino acids. The CDR3 bases are TGCGCCAGCAGCTTGGAGGCTAGCGGGGGGGCCCCAGATACGCAGTATTTT. This sequence encodes CASSLEASGGAPDTQYF. The variable domain in full, completed from reference TRBV5-8 and TRBJ2-3, reads EAGVTQSPTHLIKTRGQQATLRCSPISGHTSVYWYQQALGLGLQFLLWYDEGEERNRGNFPPRFSGRQFPNYSSELNVNALELEDSALYLCASSLEASGGAPDTQYFGPGTRLTVL.

V usage is TRBV18 and J usage is TRBJ1-1; 12 nucleotides line up with TRBD1. After removal of 6 bases from V and 5 bases from J, the junction contained 7 bases not matched to a gene. This CDR3 has 15 amino acids. The germline CDR1 and CDR2 sequences are KGHSH and LQKENI. The CDR3 DNA sequence: TGTGCCAGCTCGGGACAGGGGGCGCTGGGGACTGAAGCTTTCTTT. Translated: CASSGQGALGTEAFF. The variable domain in full, completed from reference TRBV18 and TRBJ1-1, reads NAGVMQNPRHLVRRRGQEARLRCSPMKGHSHVYWYRQLPEEGLKFMVYLQKENIIDESGMPKERFSAEFPKEGPSILRIQQVVRGDSAAYFCASSGQGALGTEAFFGQGTRLTVV.

This clonotype was found many times. V gene TRBV5-1 combines with J gene TRBJ2-1; D may be TRBD1 or TRBD2 (6 bases each). V shed 1 base and J shed 7 bases, with 12 bases lying between them. Germline lookup yields CDR1 SGHRS and CDR2 YFSETQ. The CDR3 extends over 14 amino acids. DNA for the CDR3: TGCGCCAGCAGCTTGAGGGGGGCCCCGAATGAGCAGTTCTTC. Residues: CASSLRGAPNEQFF.

In this sample, this clonotype turned up many times. V usage is TRBV7-3 and J usage is TRBJ2-6; D is unclear. V was pared by 5 bases and J by 0 bases, with 20 bases between. Germline lookup yields CDR1 SGHTA and CDR2 FQGTGA. This CDR3 is 19 amino acids long. The CDR3 loop is CASSPTGPHIFSGANVLTF. The CDR3 bases are TGTGCCAGCAGCCCTACCGGGCCCCACATTTTCTCTGGGGCCAACGTCCTGACTTTC.

This clonotype was detected many times. The CDR3 sequence: CASSPRDFQETQYF. The CDR3 nucleotides are TGTGCCAGCAGCCCGAGGGACTTCCAAGAGACCCAGTACTTC. This chain joins TRBV3-1 and TRBJ2-5, with TRBD2 as a possible D gene (6 bases). CDR3 length equals 14 residues. The V gene's germline CDR1 is LGHDT and CDR2 YNNKEL (reference sequence). Trimming took 4 bases from V and 1 from J, leaving 10 bases between them.

This clonotype was found a few times. The chain employs TRBV3-1 and TRBJ2-3; no clear D gene. Trimming removed 0 bases from V and 3 bases from J, with 10 bases in between. The length of the CDR3 is 15 residues. Germline V gene data show CDR1 as LGHDT and CDR2 as YNNKEL (reference sequence). The CDR3 is CASSQDRPVTDTQYF. The CDR3 DNA reads TGTGCCAGCAGCCAAGACCGCCCTGTTACAGATACGCAGTATTTT.

This clonotype has just one count. This is likely an artifact of a read error, given a far larger clone one base away. The chain couples TRBV20-1 to TRBJ2-7, with D tentatively TRBD1 or TRBD2 (6 bases each). The V end was cut by 4 bases, the J end by 7 bases, with 26 bases between. The CDR3 covers 16 residues. CDR1 and CDR2 (germline): DFQATT, SNEGSKA (reference sequence). The CDR3 coding sequence is TGCAGTGCTACCCCCCCGGGGATGGCTGGGGGGCATGAGCAGTACTTC. This gives the protein CSATPPGMAGGHEQYF.

This clonotype was detected ten times or more. J is TRBJ1-2 and V is TRBV3-1, with a possible D match to TRBD1 (6 bases). The germline V and J ends were trimmed by 4 bases and 8 bases, with 17 bases remaining between them. The CDR3 length is 14 residues. Germline V gene data show CDR1 as LGHDT and CDR2 as YNNKEL (reference sequence). The CDR3 sequence is CASSRRSGAEGYTF. CDR3 nucleotides: TGTGCCAGCAGCCGTAGGTCAGGGGCGGAAGGCTACACCTTC. Looking up the rest from reference TRBV3-1 and TRBJ1-2 gives the full variable domain: DTAVSQTPKYLVTQMGNDKSIKCEQNLGHDTMYWYKQDSKKFLKIMFSYNNKELIINETVPNRFSPKSPDKAHLNLHINSLELGDSAVYFCASSRRSGAEGYTFGSGTRLTVV.

This clonotype was picked up many times. The chain carries TRBV10-3 and TRBJ1-6; the match to TRBD1 covers 7 bases. CDR3 length: 14 amino acids. The ends lost 5 bases at V and 14 bases at J; junction bases unmatched: 12. Per germline, CDR1 ENHRY and CDR2 SYGVKD. CDR3 in DNA: TGTGCCATCAGTCCAGGGGGACCAAATTCGGCCCTCCACTTT. Its translation is CAISPGGPNSALHF.

This clonotype was seen repeatedly, ten times or more. This chain connects TRBV12-3 or TRBV12-4 to TRBJ2-2; D remains ambiguous. The CDR3 extends over 13 amino acids. The V and J ends lost 7 bases and 5 bases respectively, with 11 bases between them. CDR3 sequence (DNA): TGTGCCAGCAAAGGCAGTGGGACCGGGGAGCTGTTTTTT. It specifies CASKGSGTGELFF.